These 28 T cell receptor beta chains originate from one sample sequenced in a study of blood T cell repertoires in COVID-19 (TCRdb year 2020). The method was the immunoSEQ multiplex PCR assay. The source is immuneACCESS, and TCRdb retained only in-frame sequences with V and J called. Part of the clones is not carried over; for the studies checked, unresolved V genes explain less than half of this, and the remainder is unexplained. This sample is represented by approximately 90,000 clones; over 70% of them were singletons. The top ten clones comprise about 4.4% of the sample. The sequencing sample was made of peripheral blood. Source of these receptors: a man aged 55 to 70 with acute or convalescent COVID-19.

This clone was counted a few times. The gene calls are TRBV4-1 and TRBJ2-1; 14 bases are a match to TRBD2. Germline values: CDR1 MGHRA, CDR2 YSYEKL. After removal of 4 bases from V and 0 bases from J, the junction contained 11 bases not matched to a gene. CDR3 size: 20 residues. This chain's CDR3 is CASSPRTSGGIFASYNEQFF. Here the CDR3 DNA reads TGCGCCAGCAGCCCCCGGACTAGCGGGGGGATTTTTGCCTCCTACAATGAGCAGTTCTTC.

Remarks on this clone: This sample includes further DNA sequences coding for the same CDR3. The chain couples TRBV6-5 to TRBJ2-3, with TRBD2 identical over 8 bases. Germline assignment: CDR1 MNHEY and CDR2 SVGAGI. The CDR3 runs to 14 residues. The junction had 1 base not matched to a gene; V was cut back by 5 bases and J by 0 bases. This chain's CDR3 is CASSRTSSTDTQYF. For the CDR3, the DNA is TGTGCCAGCAGTCGGACTAGCAGCACAGATACGCAGTATTTT.

This clone was detected once. The chain couples TRBV18 to TRBJ2-7, with no clear D. Germline CDR1 KGHSH, CDR2 LQKENI. The CDR3 runs 13 residues. Trimming took off 2 bases at V and 0 bases at J, with 5 bases between the two ends. CDR3 bases: TGTGCCAGCTCACCATCGGTCTCCTACGAGCAGTACTTC. The encoded protein is CASSPSVSYEQYF.

The chain combines TRBV18 with TRBJ1-5; possible D gene TRBD1, 5 bases. Trimming pared 0 bases from V and 5 bases from J, leaving 11 bases between. The germline V gene encodes CDR1 KGHSH and CDR2 LQKENI. The CDR3 is 15 residues long. CDR3 coding DNA: TGTGCCAGCTCACCACCGGGGCAGCTTTATCAGCCCCAGCATTTT. This encodes CASSPPGQLYQPQHF.

This rearrangement joins TRBV7-9 to TRBJ2-5; TRBD1 matches at 9 bases. Germline loops: CDR1 SEHNR, CDR2 FQNEAQ (reference sequence). The trim removed 5 bases at V and 5 bases at J, leaving 12 bases unmatched. The CDR3 is made up of 16 amino acids. CDR3 residues: CASSPDWTGARETQYF. The CDR3 DNA is TGTGCCAGCAGCCCCGACTGGACAGGGGCTCGGGAGACCCAGTACTTC. Supplemented by reference TRBV7-9 and TRBJ2-5, the full variable domain reads DTGVSQNPRHKITKRGQNVTFRCDPISEHNRLYWYRQTLGQGPEFLTYFQNEAQLEKSRLLSDRFSAERPKGSFSTLEIQRTEQGDSAMYLCASSPDWTGARETQYFGPGTRLLVL.

The chain has TRBV4-3 and TRBJ2-2, with D tentatively TRBD2 (6 bases). The CDR3 runs 15 residues. Germline CDR1 reads LGHNA; CDR2 reads YSLEER. The V end lost 0 bases, the J end lost 5 bases, and 10 bases lay between the germline ends. The DNA for the CDR3 is TGCGCCAGCAGCCAAGAGGGGGGAGGAACCGGGGAGCTGTTTTTT. It translates to CASSQEGGGTGELFF.

V usage is TRBV18 and J usage is TRBJ2-5, with 13 nucleotides matching TRBD2. Germline CDR1 KGHSH, CDR2 LQKENI. The CDR3 totals 18 residues. V lost 2 bases and J lost 1; bases outside the gene matches: 7. DNA of the CDR3: TGTGCCAGCTCACCAAGGACTAGCGGGAGCAGCCCCCAAGAGACCCAGTACTTC. Amino acids: CASSPRTSGSSPQETQYF.

The chain joins TRBV6-6 to TRBJ2-7; 16 bases align to TRBD2. The V and J ends lost 5 bases and 7 bases, in that order; junction bases with no gene match: 8. The CDR3 contains 16 residues. CDR1 is MNHNY and CDR2 is SVGAGI in the germline V gene (reference sequence). The CDR3 loop reads CASSKGLAGGPREQYF. CDR3 coding DNA: TGTGCCAGCAGTAAGGGACTAGCGGGAGGGCCGAGGGAGCAGTACTTC.

V gene TRBV7-2 combines with J gene TRBJ2-5; 9 bases line up with TRBD2. The CDR3 is 16 residues long. Trimming took 2 bases from V and 3 from J; bases not matched to a gene: 7. Per the germline V gene, CDR1 is SGHTA and CDR2 is FQGNSA. The CDR3 DNA reads TGTGCCAGCAGCTTATTTGCGGGGGGGATAAAAGAGACCCAGTACTTC. Residues: CASSLFAGGIKETQYF.

This sequence joins TRBV6-6 and TRBJ2-7; 10 bases line up with TRBD2. CDR1 is MNHNY and CDR2 is SVGAGI in the germline V gene (reference sequence). This CDR3 comprises 13 residues. With 6 bases clipped from V and 4 bases from J, the junction kept 3 bases outside the gene matches. CDR3: CASRIAGGYEQYF. For the CDR3, the DNA is TGTGCCAGCAGGATAGCGGGGGGTTACGAGCAGTACTTC.

V gene TRBV2 combines with J gene TRBJ2-2, with a weak D call TRBD2 (5 bases). In germline, CDR1 is SNHLY, CDR2 FYNNEI. The CDR3 contains 14 residues. The V and J ends lost 2 bases and 7 bases respectively, with 11 bases between them. In DNA, the CDR3 is TGTGCCAGCAGTGAAACCACCGGGATCGGGGAGCTGTTTTTT. Translation: CASSETTGIGELFF.

This chain uses TRBV28 with TRBJ2-7; 8 bases map to TRBD1. The length of the CDR3 is 15 residues. V shed 2 bases and J 6 bases; nucleotides not matched to a gene: 9. Germline CDR1 and CDR2: MDHEN and SYDVKM. The CDR3 nucleotides read TGTGCCAGCAGTTTAGATGACAGGGGAATGAGCGAGCAGTACTTC. It codes for CASSLDDRGMSEQYF.

The chain links TRBV5-5 to TRBJ2-7, with D possibly matching TRBD2 (5 bases). V was shortened by 5 bases and J by 4 bases, with 13 bases between the two germline ends. This CDR3 contains 13 residues. Germline-derived CDR1 and CDR2 are SGHKS and YYEKEE (reference sequence). The CDR3 spells CASSPGLGYEQYF. Written as DNA, the CDR3 is TGTGCCAGCAGTCCGGGGTTAGGATACGAGCAGTACTTC.

The CDR3 DNA sequence: TGTGCCAGCTCGGGACAGGGAACAACTAATGAAAAACTGTTTTTT. It encodes CASSGQGTTNEKLFF. This chain uses TRBV18 with TRBJ1-4; TRBD1 matches at 9 bases. The trim removed 6 bases at V and 0 bases at J, leaving 2 bases unmatched. CDR3 length: 15 residues. The V gene's germline CDR1 is KGHSH and CDR2 LQKENI.

The CDR3 DNA reads TGTGCCAGCAGTGAAGTTCTCAGGATCGGCGAGCAGTACTTC. It yields the protein CASSEVLRIGEQYF. This chain connects TRBV6-1 to TRBJ2-7; D not certain. Germline V gene data show CDR1 as MNHNS and CDR2 as SASEGT. The CDR3 is 14 amino acids. V lost 1 base and J 6 bases, leaving 13 bases between the germline ends.

This clone was seen only once. The rearrangement links TRBV12-5 to TRBJ2-6; a weak D match, TRBD2 (5 bases). Trimming removed 0 bases at V and 2 bases at J, with 8 bases between. The CDR3 length is 16 residues. Germline values: CDR1 LGHNT, CDR2 FRNRAP. The CDR3, as DNA: TGTGCTAGTGGTTTGGTACTGAGGGCTGGGGCCAACGTCCTGACTTTC. Its protein product is CASGLVLRAGANVLTF.

This clone was counted only a few times. The chain links TRBV28 to TRBJ2-5, with 9 bases identical to TRBD1. With V trimmed by 5 bases and J by 4 bases, 11 bases remained unmatched. Germline values: CDR1 MDHEN, CDR2 SYDVKM. There are 16 residues in the CDR3. The CDR3 is CASSAGTGYWIETQYF. The CDR3 coding sequence is TGTGCCAGCAGTGCGGGGACAGGGTACTGGATAGAGACCCAGTACTTC.

This sequence joins TRBV7-2 and TRBJ2-2; D ambiguous. The V and J ends lost 7 bases and 7 bases respectively, with 10 bases between them. The CDR3 length is 12 residues. The germline V gene has CDR1 SGHTA and CDR2 FQGNSA. CDR3 DNA: TGTGCCAGCACCGTGTATAGCGGGGAGCTGTTTTTT. Protein: CASTVYSGELFF.

V usage is TRBV5-4 and J usage is TRBJ2-7, with 10 bases fitting TRBD1. J was trimmed by 7 bases and V by 0 bases; bases with no gene match: 7. The CDR3 is made up of 15 amino acids. The V gene's germline CDR1 is SGHNT and CDR2 YYREEE (reference sequence). The CDR3 DNA is TGTGCCAGCAGCTTGGGAGGGACAGGGGTCGGAGAGCAGTACTTC. Residues: CASSLGGTGVGEQYF.

This clone is medium-sized by share. The rearrangement joins TRBV2 to TRBJ2-5; 7 positions agree with TRBD2. Germline CDR1 is SNHLY and CDR2 is FYNNEI. The J segment lost 3 bases and the V segment lost 8 bases, leaving 12 bases of the junction unmatched. This CDR3 comprises 15 residues. The CDR3 reads CASRGQGLLKETQYF. DNA of the CDR3: TGTGCCAGCCGTGGCCAGGGACTACTGAAAGAGACCCAGTACTTC. The full variable domain, its missing parts supplied by reference TRBV2 and TRBJ2-5, is EPEVTQTPSHQVTQMGQEVILRCVPISNHLYFYWYRQILGQKVEFLVSFYNNEISEKSEIFDDQFSVERPDGSNFTLKIRSTKLEDSAMYFCASRGQGLLKETQYFGPGTRLLVL.

The chain uses TRBV7-2 and TRBJ2-1; 8 positions match TRBD1. With V trimmed by 1 base and J by 4 bases, 3 bases remained unmatched. Germline CDR1 is SGHTA and CDR2 is FQGNSA. The CDR3 sequence is 15 residues long. The chain's CDR3 is CASSLDRGEYNEQFF. CDR3 DNA sequence: TGTGCCAGCAGCTTAGACAGGGGGGAGTACAATGAGCAGTTCTTC.

The rearrangement joins TRBV9 to TRBJ1-2; TRBD1 matches at 8 bases. The length of the CDR3 is 17 residues. V lost 0 bases, J lost 4 bases, and 11 bases stayed unmatched. Germline V gene data show CDR1 as SGDLS and CDR2 as YYNGEE. The CDR3 protein is CASSVALEAGGSYGYTF. For the CDR3, the DNA is TGTGCCAGCAGCGTAGCTCTAGAGGCAGGGGGCAGCTATGGCTACACCTTC.

The chain links TRBV27 to TRBJ2-1; D possibly corresponds to TRBD2 (6 bases). CDR3 length: 16 residues. CDR1 is MNHEY and CDR2 is SMNVEV in the germline V gene (reference sequence). Trimming took 8 bases from V and 4 from J, leaving 21 bases between them. CDR3 in amino acids: CASSRAGGTLYNEQFF. The CDR3, as DNA: TGTGCCAGCTCGCGGGCTGGGGGGACCTTATACAATGAGCAGTTCTTC.

By its share, this clone is medium-sized (0.01 to 0.1%). J is TRBJ1-5 and V is TRBV7-2; D not certain. The germline V gene encodes CDR1 SGHTA and CDR2 FQGNSA. V gave up 3 bases and J gave up 1 base, with 19 bases separating them. CDR3 length: 18 residues. CDR3 sequence reads: CASSFSPGFDGSNQPQHF. In DNA, the CDR3 is TGTGCCAGCAGCTTTAGCCCCGGATTCGACGGAAGCAATCAGCCCCAGCATTTT.

This clone was observed a handful of times. The V gene is TRBV5-4, the J gene TRBJ2-7, with 7 bases that match TRBD2. Germline V gene data show CDR1 as SGHNT and CDR2 as YYREEE (reference sequence). This CDR3 is built from 17 residues. Trimming at V came to 4 bases and at J to 2 bases, leaving 15 bases not matched to a gene. The CDR3 nucleotides are TGTGCCAGCAGCCCGATTACCGGGTCTAGCGGAGCCTACGAGCAGTACTTC. It specifies CASSPITGSSGAYEQYF.

Concerning this clone: Other DNA sequences of this sample code for an identical CDR3. The rearrangement joins TRBV9 to TRBJ2-5; 14 nucleotides align to TRBD2. The CDR3 runs 15 residues. V was pared by 4 bases and J by 5 bases, with 4 bases of the junction left unmatched. The germline V gene encodes CDR1 SGDLS and CDR2 YYNGEE. The DNA of the CDR3 is TGTGCCAGCAGCCCGCGGACTAGCGGGAGGGAGACCCAGTACTTC. Translated, it gives CASSPRTSGRETQYF.

V gene TRBV27 combines with J gene TRBJ1-1, with D possibly being TRBD1 (5 bases). Trimming took off 4 bases at V and 3 bases at J, with 15 bases between the two ends. The V gene's germline CDR1 is MNHEY and CDR2 SMNVEV (reference sequence). This CDR3 contains 15 residues. The CDR3, as DNA: TGTGCCAGCAGTTGGGCCGGGACTCTTTACACTGAAGCTTTCTTT. This translates into CASSWAGTLYTEAFF.

The rearrangement uses TRBV25-1 and TRBJ2-5, with D maybe TRBD1 (5 bases). The V end was cut by 1 base, the J end by 4 bases, with 13 bases between. In germline, CDR1 is MGHDK, CDR2 SYGVNS. CDR3 length: 15 amino acids. The CDR3, as DNA: TGTGCCAGCAGTGAATTTTTGGGTGGGGCAGAGACCCAGTACTTC. Its protein product is CASSEFLGGAETQYF. The full variable domain, in which reference TRBV25-1 and TRBJ2-5 provide the parts outside the CDR3, is EADIYQTPRYLVIGTGKKITLECSQTMGHDKMYWYQQDPGMELHLIHYSYGVNSTEKGDLSSESTVSRIRTEHFPLTLESARPSHTSQYLCASSEFLGGAETQYFGPGTRLLVL.